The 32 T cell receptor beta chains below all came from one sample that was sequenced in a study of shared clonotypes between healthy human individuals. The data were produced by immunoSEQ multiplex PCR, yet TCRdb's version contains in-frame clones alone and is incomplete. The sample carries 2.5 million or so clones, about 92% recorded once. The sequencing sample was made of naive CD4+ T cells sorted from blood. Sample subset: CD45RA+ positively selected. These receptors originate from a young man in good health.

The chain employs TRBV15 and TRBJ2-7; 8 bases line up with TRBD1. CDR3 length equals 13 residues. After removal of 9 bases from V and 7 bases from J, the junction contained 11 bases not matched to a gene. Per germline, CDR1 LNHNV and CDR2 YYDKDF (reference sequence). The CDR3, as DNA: TGTGCCACTTCCTGGACAGGGCTGGGGGAGCAGTACTTC. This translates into CATSWTGLGEQYF.

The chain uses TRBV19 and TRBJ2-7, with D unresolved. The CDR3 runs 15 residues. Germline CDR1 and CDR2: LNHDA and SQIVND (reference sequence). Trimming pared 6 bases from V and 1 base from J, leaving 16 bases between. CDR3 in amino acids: CASRTDGLGSYEQYF. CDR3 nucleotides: TGTGCCAGTAGAACAGACGGCTTGGGGTCCTACGAGCAGTACTTC.

This chain's CDR3 is CASSELRGYYNSPLHF. In nucleotides, the CDR3 is TGTGCCAGCAGTGAACTCAGAGGTTACTATAATTCACCCCTCCACTTT. V and J are TRBV25-1 and TRBJ1-6; no firm D call. CDR1 and CDR2 (germline): MGHDK, SYGVNS. The V gene lost 2 bases and the J gene lost 3 bases, with 11 bases spanning the gap. The CDR3 length is 16 residues.

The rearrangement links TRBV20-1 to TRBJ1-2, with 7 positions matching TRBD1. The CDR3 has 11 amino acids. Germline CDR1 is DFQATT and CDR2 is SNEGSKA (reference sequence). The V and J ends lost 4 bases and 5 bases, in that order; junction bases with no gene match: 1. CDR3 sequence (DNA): TGCAGTGCTAAGGGACAGTATGGCTACACCTTC. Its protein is CSAKGQYGYTF.

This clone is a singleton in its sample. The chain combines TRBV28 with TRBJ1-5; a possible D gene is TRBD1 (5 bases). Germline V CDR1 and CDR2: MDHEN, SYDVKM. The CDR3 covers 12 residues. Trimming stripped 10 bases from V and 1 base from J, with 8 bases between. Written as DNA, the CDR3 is TGTGCCACCAGACAGAGCAATCAGCCCCAGCATTTT. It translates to CATRQSNQPQHF.

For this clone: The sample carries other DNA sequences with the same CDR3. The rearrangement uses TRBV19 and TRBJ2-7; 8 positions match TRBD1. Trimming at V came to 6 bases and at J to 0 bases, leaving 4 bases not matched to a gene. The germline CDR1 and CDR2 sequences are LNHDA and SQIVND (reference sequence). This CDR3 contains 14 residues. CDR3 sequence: CASRRTGSSYEQYF. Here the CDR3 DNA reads TGTGCCAGTAGGAGGACAGGGAGCTCCTACGAGCAGTACTTC.

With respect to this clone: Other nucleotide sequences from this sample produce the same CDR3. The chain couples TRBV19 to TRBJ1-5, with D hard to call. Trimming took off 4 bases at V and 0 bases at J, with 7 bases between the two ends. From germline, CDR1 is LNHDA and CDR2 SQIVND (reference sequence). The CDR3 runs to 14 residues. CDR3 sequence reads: CASSREGSNQPQHF. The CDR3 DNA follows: TGTGCCAGTAGTAGGGAGGGTAGCAATCAGCCCCAGCATTTT.

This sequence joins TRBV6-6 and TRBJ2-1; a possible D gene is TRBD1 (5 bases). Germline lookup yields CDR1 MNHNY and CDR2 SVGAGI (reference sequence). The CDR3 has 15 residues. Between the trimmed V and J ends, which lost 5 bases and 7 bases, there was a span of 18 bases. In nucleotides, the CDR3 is TGTGCCAGCAGTACGTATTCAGGGTCCCCTAATGAGCAGTTCTTC. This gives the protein CASSTYSGSPNEQFF.

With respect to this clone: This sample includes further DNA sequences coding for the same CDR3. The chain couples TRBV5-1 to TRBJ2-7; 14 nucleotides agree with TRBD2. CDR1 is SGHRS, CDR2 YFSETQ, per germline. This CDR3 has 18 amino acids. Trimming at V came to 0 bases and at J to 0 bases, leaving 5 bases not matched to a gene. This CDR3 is CASSLGLAGGPLSYEQYF. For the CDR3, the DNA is TGCGCCAGCAGCTTGGGACTAGCGGGGGGGCCCCTCTCCTACGAGCAGTACTTC.

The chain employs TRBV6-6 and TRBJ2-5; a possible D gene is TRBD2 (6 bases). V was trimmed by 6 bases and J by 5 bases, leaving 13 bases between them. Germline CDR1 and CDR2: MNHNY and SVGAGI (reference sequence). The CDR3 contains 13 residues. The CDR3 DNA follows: TGTGCCAGCAGCACACTAGCAGGGGAGACCCAGTACTTC. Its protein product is CASSTLAGETQYF.

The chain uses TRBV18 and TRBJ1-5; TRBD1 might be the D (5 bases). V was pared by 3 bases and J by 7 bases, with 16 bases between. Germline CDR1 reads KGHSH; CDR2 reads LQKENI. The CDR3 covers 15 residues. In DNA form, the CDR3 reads TGTGCCAGCTCACCGGGGGACGGGCTCGGGCAGCCCCAGCATTTT. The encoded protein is CASSPGDGLGQPQHF. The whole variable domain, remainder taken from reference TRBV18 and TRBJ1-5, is NAGVMQNPRHLVRRRGQEARLRCSPMKGHSHVYWYRQLPEEGLKFMVYLQKENIIDESGMPKERFSAEFPKEGPSILRIQQVVRGDSAAYFCASSPGDGLGQPQHFGDGTRLSIL.

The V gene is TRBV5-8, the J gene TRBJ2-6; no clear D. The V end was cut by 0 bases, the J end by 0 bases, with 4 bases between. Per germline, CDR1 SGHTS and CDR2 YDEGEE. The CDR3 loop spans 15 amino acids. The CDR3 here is CASSLGSSGANVLTF. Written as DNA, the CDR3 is TGTGCCAGCAGCTTGGGGAGCTCTGGGGCCAACGTCCTGACTTTC.

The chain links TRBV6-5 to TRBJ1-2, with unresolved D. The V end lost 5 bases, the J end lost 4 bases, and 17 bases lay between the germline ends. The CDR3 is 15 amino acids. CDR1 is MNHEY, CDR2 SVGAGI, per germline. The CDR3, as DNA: TGTGCCAGCAGTCCGGCCCGGGTATACGGCTATGGCTACACCTTC. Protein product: CASSPARVYGYGYTF.

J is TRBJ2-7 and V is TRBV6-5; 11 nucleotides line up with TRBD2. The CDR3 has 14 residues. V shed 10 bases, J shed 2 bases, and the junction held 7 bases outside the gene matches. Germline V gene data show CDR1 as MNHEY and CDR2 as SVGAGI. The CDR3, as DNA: TGTGCCACAACCGGGACTAGCGGCACCTACGAGCAGTACTTC. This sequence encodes CATTGTSGTYEQYF.

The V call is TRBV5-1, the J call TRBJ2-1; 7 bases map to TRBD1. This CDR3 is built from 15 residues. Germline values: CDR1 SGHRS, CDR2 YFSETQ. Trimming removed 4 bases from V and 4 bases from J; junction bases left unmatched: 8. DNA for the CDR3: TGCGCCAGCAGCGGAACGACAGGGTGGTACAATGAGCAGTTCTTC. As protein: CASSGTTGWYNEQFF. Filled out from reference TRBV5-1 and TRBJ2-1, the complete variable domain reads KAGVTQTPRYLIKTRGQQVTLSCSPISGHRSVSWYQQTPGQGLQFLFEYFSETQRNKGNFPGRFSGRQFSNSRSEMNVSTLELGDSALYLCASSGTTGWYNEQFFGPGTRLTVL.

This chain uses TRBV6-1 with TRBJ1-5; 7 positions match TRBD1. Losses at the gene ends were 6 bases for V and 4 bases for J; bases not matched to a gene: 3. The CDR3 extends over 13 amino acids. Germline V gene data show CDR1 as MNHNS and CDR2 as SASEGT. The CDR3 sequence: CASREQGNQPQHF. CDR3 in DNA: TGTGCCAGCAGGGAACAGGGGAATCAGCCCCAGCATTTT.

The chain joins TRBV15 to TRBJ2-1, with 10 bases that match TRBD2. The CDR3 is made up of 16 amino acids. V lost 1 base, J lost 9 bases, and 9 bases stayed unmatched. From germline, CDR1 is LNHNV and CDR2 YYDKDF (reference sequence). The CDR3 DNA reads TGTGCCACCAGCAGAGCTCCTAGCGGGAGTCGGGGTGAGCAGTTCTTC. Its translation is CATSRAPSGSRGEQFF.

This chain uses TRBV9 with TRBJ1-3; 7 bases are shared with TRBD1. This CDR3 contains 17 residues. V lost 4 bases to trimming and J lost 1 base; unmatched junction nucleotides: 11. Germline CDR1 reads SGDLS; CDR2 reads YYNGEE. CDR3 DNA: TGTGCCAGCAGCCCCAAGATACAGGGGAAGTCTGGAAACACCATATATTTT. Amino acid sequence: CASSPKIQGKSGNTIYF.

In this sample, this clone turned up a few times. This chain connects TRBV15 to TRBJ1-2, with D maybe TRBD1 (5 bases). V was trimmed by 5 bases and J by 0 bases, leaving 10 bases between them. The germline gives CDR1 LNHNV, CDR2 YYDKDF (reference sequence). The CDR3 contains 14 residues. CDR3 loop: CATSQGAANYGYTF. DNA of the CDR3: TGTGCCACCAGCCAAGGGGCAGCTAACTATGGCTACACCTTC.

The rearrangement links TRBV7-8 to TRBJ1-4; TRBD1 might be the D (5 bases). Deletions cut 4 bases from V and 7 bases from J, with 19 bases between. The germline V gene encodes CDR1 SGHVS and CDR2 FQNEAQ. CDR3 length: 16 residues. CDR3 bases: TGTGCCAGCAGCTGGGGCGGGTGGGGAGAGGCTGAAAAACTGTTTTTT. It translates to CASSWGGWGEAEKLFF.

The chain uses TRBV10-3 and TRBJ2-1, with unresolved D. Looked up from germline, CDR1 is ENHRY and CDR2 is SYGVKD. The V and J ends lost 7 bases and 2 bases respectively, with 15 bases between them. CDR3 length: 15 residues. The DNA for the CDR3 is TGTGCCATCATGAACGGAGTTGGTGCCTACAATGAGCAGTTCTTC. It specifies CAIMNGVGAYNEQFF.

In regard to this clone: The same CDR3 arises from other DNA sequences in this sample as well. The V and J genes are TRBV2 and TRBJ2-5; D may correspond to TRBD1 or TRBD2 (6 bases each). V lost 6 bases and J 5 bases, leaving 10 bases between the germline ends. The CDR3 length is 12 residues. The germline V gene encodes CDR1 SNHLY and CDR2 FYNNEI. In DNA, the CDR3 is TGTGCCAGCAGCGGAGGGGGGGAGACCCAGTACTTC. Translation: CASSGGGETQYF.

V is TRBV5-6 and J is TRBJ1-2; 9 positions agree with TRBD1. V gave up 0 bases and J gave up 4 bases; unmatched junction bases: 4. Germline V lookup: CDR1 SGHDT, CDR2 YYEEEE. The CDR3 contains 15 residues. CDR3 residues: CASSLEQGAGYGYTF. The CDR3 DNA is TGTGCCAGCAGCTTGGAACAGGGGGCAGGCTATGGCTACACCTTC.

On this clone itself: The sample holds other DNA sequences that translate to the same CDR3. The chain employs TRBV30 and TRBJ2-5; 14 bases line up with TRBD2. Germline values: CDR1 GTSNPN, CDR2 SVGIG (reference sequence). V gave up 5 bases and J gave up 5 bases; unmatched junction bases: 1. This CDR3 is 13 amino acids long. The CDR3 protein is CAWRLAGGETQYF. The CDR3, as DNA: TGTGCCTGGCGACTAGCGGGAGGGGAGACCCAGTACTTC.

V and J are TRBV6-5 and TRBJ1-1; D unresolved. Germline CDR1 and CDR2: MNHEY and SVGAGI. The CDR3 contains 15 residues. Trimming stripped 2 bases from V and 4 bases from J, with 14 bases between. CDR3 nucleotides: TGTGCCAGCAGTTACCTCCGCGGTAGCAGCACTGAAGCTTTCTTT. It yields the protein CASSYLRGSSTEAFF.

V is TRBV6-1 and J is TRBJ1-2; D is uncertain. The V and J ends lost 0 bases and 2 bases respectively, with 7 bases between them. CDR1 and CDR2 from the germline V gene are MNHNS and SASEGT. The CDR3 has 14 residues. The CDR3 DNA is TGTGCCAGCAGTGAAGCGCTGGAGAACTATGGCTACACCTTC. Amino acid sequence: CASSEALENYGYTF.

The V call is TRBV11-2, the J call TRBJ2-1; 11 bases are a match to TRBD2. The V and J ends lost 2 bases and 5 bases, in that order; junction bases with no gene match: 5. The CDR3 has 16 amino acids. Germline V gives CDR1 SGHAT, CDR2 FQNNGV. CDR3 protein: CASSLLAGGQHNEQFF. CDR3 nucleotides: TGTGCCAGCAGCTTATTAGCGGGAGGGCAACACAATGAGCAGTTCTTC.

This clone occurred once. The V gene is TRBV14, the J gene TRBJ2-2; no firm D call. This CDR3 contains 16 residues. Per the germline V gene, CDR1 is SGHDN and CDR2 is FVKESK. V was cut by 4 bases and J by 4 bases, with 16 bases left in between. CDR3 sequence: CASSPSSYKPTGELFF. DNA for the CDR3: TGTGCCAGCAGCCCTTCATCTTATAAGCCCACCGGGGAGCTGTTTTTT. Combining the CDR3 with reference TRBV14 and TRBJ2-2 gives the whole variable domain EAGVTQFPSHSVIEKGQTVTLRCDPISGHDNLYWYRRVMGKEIKFLLHFVKESKQDESGMPNNRFLAERTGGTYSTLKVQPAELEDSGVYFCASSPSSYKPTGELFFGEGSRLTVL.

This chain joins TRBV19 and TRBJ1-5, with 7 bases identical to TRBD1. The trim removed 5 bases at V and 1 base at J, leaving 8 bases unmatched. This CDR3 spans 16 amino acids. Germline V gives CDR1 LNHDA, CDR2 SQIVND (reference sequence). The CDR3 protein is CASSETGTASNQPQHF. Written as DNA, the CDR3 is TGTGCCAGTAGTGAAACGGGGACAGCCAGCAATCAGCCCCAGCATTTT. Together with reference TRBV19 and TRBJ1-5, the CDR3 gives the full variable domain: DGGITQSPKYLFRKEGQNVTLSCEQNLNHDAMYWYRQDPGQGLRLIYYSQIVNDFQKGDIAEGYSVSREKKESFPLTVTSAQKNPTAFYLCASSETGTASNQPQHFGDGTRLSIL.

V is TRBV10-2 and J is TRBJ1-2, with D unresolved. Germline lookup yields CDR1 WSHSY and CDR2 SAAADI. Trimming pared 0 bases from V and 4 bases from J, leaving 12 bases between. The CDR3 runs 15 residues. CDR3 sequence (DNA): TGCGCCAGCAGTGAGTCAGGGCCACCTTCCTATGGCTACACCTTC. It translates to CASSESGPPSYGYTF.

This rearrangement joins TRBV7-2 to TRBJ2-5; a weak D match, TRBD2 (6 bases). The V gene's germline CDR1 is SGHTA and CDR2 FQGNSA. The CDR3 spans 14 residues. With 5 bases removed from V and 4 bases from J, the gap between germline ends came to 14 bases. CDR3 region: CASSLEPGLETQYF. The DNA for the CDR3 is TGTGCCAGCAGCCTAGAGCCGGGACTAGAGACCCAGTACTTC.

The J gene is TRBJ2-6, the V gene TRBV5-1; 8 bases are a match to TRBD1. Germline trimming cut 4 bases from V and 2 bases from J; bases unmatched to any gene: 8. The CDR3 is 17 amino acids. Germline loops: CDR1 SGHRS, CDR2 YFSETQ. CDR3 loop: CASSPLKTGAGANVLTF. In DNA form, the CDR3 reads TGCGCCAGCAGCCCACTGAAGACAGGGGCTGGGGCCAACGTCCTGACTTTC.